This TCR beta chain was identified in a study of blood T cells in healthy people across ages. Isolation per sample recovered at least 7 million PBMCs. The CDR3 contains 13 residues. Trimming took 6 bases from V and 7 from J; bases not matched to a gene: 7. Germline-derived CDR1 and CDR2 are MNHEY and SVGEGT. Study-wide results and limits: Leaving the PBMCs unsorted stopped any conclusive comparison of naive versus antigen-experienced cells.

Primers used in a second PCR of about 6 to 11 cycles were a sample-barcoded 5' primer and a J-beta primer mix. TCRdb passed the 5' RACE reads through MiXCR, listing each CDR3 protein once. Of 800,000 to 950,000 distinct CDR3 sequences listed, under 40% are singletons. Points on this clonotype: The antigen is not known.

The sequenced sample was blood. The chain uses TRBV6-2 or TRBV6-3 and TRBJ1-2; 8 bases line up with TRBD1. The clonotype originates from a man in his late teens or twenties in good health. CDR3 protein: CASRSSDRGGYTF. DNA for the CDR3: TGTGCCAGCAGATCCTCCGACAGGGGTGGCTACACCTTC.